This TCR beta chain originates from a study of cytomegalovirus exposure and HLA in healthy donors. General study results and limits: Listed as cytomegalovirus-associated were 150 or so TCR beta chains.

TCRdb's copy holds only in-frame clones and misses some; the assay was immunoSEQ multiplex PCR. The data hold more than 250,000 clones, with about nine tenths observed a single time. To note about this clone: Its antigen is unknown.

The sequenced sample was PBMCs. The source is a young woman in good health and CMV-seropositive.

CDR3: CASSETGTSYEQYF. The CDR3 DNA reads TGTGCCAGCAGCGAGACAGGGACTTCCTACGAGCAGTACTTC. The rearrangement links TRBV11-3 to TRBJ2-7; tentatively, D is TRBD1 (7 bases). This CDR3 is built from 14 residues. Trimming removed 5 bases at V and 1 base at J, with 12 bases between. CDR1 SGHNT and CDR2 YENEEA come from the germline V gene.